This TCR beta chain appears in the sequencing data of a study of blood T cell repertoires in COVID-19. Enrollees, about 18 to 95 years old, lived in about two dozen US areas. Participants had their cohort set by participant-reported clinical history. Two negative PCRs, clearance, or symptom resolution were required of recovered Cohort 3 donors. Per the authors' pipeline: Amplification of reference gene primers provided the estimated nucleated cell counts. Sequencing was performed with immunoSEQ multiplex PCR; in TCRdb, only in-frame clones are kept and a portion is missing. V, J and clone size are those of that table, while D and trimming were read from the DNA. The sample contains fewer than 200,000 clones, about nine tenths of which appear only once. Germline V CDR1 and CDR2: SEHNR, FQNEAQ (reference sequence). J gave up 5 bases and V 3 bases, and 12 bases lay outside the gene matches. The CDR3 extends over 16 amino acids.

This TCR was recovered from a woman younger than 30 who had recovered from COVID-19. The sequencing sample was made of PBMCs or T cells enriched from blood (not recorded which). This chain uses TRBV7-9 with TRBJ2-5; 7 bases are shared with TRBD2. The CDR3 loop reads CASSFSIPSGWETQYF. Written as DNA, the CDR3 is TGTGCCAGCAGCTTTTCTATCCCTAGCGGCTGGGAGACCCAGTACTTC.